This note documents a single TCR beta chain sequence. Its antigen is not known. This CDR3 comprises 14 residues. Trimming took 9 bases from V and 3 from J, leaving 17 bases between them. Germline V gives CDR1 LNHDA, CDR2 SQIVND (reference sequence). The sample is drawn from a study of cytomegalovirus exposure and HLA in healthy donors. PCR employed 60 Vbeta and 13 Jbeta primers. Using immunoSEQ multiplex PCR, the repertoire was profiled, and TCRdb retains in-frame clones only, with some absent. Of approximately 150,000 clones in the sample, 84% were seen once. Broader study findings: Further analysis was carried out later, and it showed several of the most significant clusters appearing linked to common viral pathogens. Being productive about 87% or about 30% of the time was typical of most TCR beta V segments in an earlier analysis.

The chain carries TRBV19 and TRBJ1-2; possibly TRBD1 for D (5 bases). Sequencing was done on a sample of PBMCs. The sequence derives from a boy aged 2 to 10 in good health and CMV-seronegative. CDR3 in DNA: TGTGCCAGCCGTCCCGGGGGGAGTTACTATGGCTACACCTTC. It is translated as CASRPGGSYYGYTF.